This T cell receptor beta chain was found in a study of blood T cell repertoires in COVID-19. Study context: The analysed material was cDNA or gDNA that came from T cells, B-cell-depleted T cells, or PBMCs.

Libraries were prepared by immunoSEQ multiplex PCR; TCRdb keeps only in-frame clonotypes and omits some of them. The repertoire holds some 200,000 clones, with about 81% as singletons. The CDR3 has 15 residues. Participants had their cohort set by participant-reported clinical history. The clonotype was recovered from a man aged 35-49 years who had recovered from COVID-19. Sequencing input: PBMCs or T cells enriched from blood (not recorded which). V gene TRBV21-1 combines with J gene TRBJ2-7; TRBD1 is the table's D call, not checked against the DNA. TRBV21-1 is reported as a pseudogene. DNA of the CDR3: TGTGCCAGCAGCAAGGGGACAACTTTTTCCTACGAGCAGTACTTC. Translating it yields CASSKGTTFSYEQYF.